A single sample is the source of the 31 T cell receptor beta chains below, sequenced in a study of cytomegalovirus exposure and HLA in healthy donors. The PCR had 60 Vbeta and 13 Jbeta primers. Clones were read by immunoSEQ multiplex PCR, and TCRdb kept only the in-frame ones, dropping some. The sample consists of 200,000 or so clones, roughly four fifths of them appearing once. The sequenced sample was PBMCs. These receptors all stem from a woman aged 18 to 35 in good health and CMV-seropositive.

This clone was detected once. The V and J genes are TRBV7-9 and TRBJ1-5; the D gene is possibly TRBD1 (6 bases). The CDR3 is made up of 14 amino acids. Trimming removed 1 base from V and 11 bases from J, with 15 bases in between. Germline V gene sequence: CDR1 SEHNR, CDR2 FQNEAQ (reference sequence). CDR3 in DNA: TGTGCCAGCAGCTTAGAAGGCTCAGGGGAGTCCCAGCATTTT. Residues: CASSLEGSGESQHF. Full variable domain (rest looked up from reference TRBV7-9 and TRBJ1-5): DTGVSQNPRHKITKRGQNVTFRCDPISEHNRLYWYRQTLGQGPEFLTYFQNEAQLEKSRLLSDRFSAERPKGSFSTLEIQRTEQGDSAMYLCASSLEGSGESQHFGDGTRLSIL.

This chain connects TRBV6-1 to TRBJ2-3; 12 bases agree with TRBD2. Trimming took 10 bases from V and 6 from J; bases not matched to a gene: 5. CDR3 size: 13 residues. CDR1 is MNHNS, CDR2 SASEGT, per germline. The CDR3 nucleotides read TGTGCCACCAGACTAGCGGGGGATGATACGCAGTATTTT. Amino acid sequence: CATRLAGDDTQYF.

The chain joins TRBV7-9 to TRBJ1-1; D is unclear. Germline CDR1 and CDR2: SEHNR and FQNEAQ (reference sequence). Trimming removed 6 bases at V and 0 bases at J, with 8 bases between. CDR3 length equals 13 residues. The chain's CDR3 is CASSTAMNTEAFF. CDR3 bases: TGTGCCAGCAGTACAGCTATGAACACTGAAGCTTTCTTT.

This chain connects TRBV6-1 to TRBJ1-1, with 8 bases that match TRBD1. The V and J ends lost 6 bases and 2 bases, in that order; junction bases with no gene match: 5. CDR3 length: 14 amino acids. CDR1 is MNHNS and CDR2 is SASEGT in the germline V gene. The CDR3 nucleotides read TGTGCCAGCAGCCGAACAGGGGGAAACACTGAAGCTTTCTTT. It specifies CASSRTGGNTEAFF.

The chain is built from TRBV19 and TRBJ1-6, with a possible D match to TRBD1 (5 bases). Germline V gives CDR1 LNHDA, CDR2 SQIVND (reference sequence). The CDR3 covers 15 residues. V lost 3 bases and J 7 bases, leaving 13 bases between the germline ends. The CDR3 DNA sequence: TGTGCCAGTAGTATTTCCCGGACATCCAATTCACCCCTCCACTTT. This sequence encodes CASSISRTSNSPLHF.

The chain joins TRBV5-1 to TRBJ1-3, with 12 positions matching TRBD1. This CDR3 spans 16 amino acids. CDR1 is SGHRS and CDR2 is YFSETQ in the germline V gene. With 6 bases clipped from V and 2 bases from J, the junction kept 6 bases outside the gene matches. CDR3 sequence reads: CASNAGQGAPGNTIYF. CDR3 nucleotides: TGCGCCAGCAACGCGGGACAGGGGGCGCCTGGAAACACCATATATTTT.

V usage is TRBV7-8 and J usage is TRBJ2-1, with D uncertain. V was clipped by 5 bases and J by 7 bases, with 18 bases between them. Per germline, CDR1 SGHVS and CDR2 FQNEAQ. CDR3 length: 15 amino acids. CDR3 region: CASSPTRRGWNEQFF. For the CDR3, the DNA is TGTGCCAGCAGCCCGACGCGGCGTGGGTGGAATGAGCAGTTCTTC.

The chain carries TRBV6-1 and TRBJ2-4; D not resolved. The V end was cut by 10 bases, the J end by 0 bases, with 10 bases between. This CDR3 is 13 amino acids long. Germline CDR1 is MNHNS and CDR2 is SASEGT. The CDR3 DNA sequence: TGTGCCACCCATCACTTAGCCAAAAACATTCAGTACTTC. Its protein product is CATHHLAKNIQYF.

The V call is TRBV25-1, the J call TRBJ1-5; TRBD1 might be the D (5 bases). V lost 1 base, J lost 7 bases, and 14 bases lay in between. CDR1 is MGHDK, CDR2 SYGVNS, per germline. The CDR3 totals 15 residues. The CDR3 spells CASSESSGLEQPQHF. The CDR3, as DNA: TGTGCCAGCAGTGAATCTTCAGGGTTGGAGCAGCCCCAGCATTTT.

The gene calls are TRBV5-1 and TRBJ1-2, with D maybe TRBD1 (5 bases). This CDR3 contains 13 residues. The V and J ends lost 4 bases and 2 bases respectively, with 9 bases between them. Per the germline V gene, CDR1 is SGHRS and CDR2 is YFSETQ. This chain's CDR3 is CASSVDTNYGYTF. The DNA of the CDR3 is TGCGCCAGCAGCGTGGACACGAACTATGGCTACACCTTC.

The rearrangement joins TRBV5-6 to TRBJ2-7; 9 bases match TRBD2. The CDR3 is 15 residues long. The germline V gene encodes CDR1 SGHDT and CDR2 YYEEEE. V shed 0 bases, J shed 3 bases, and the junction held 4 bases outside the gene matches. CDR3 sequence reads: CASSLVLAGGYEQYV. In nucleotides, the CDR3 is TGTGCCAGCAGCTTGGTACTAGCGGGCGGCTACGAGCAGTACGTC.

The chain combines TRBV5-6 with TRBJ1-1, with D possibly TRBD1 on 5 matching bases. V shed 0 bases and J shed 4 bases, with 10 bases lying between them. This CDR3 comprises 14 residues. Per the germline V gene, CDR1 is SGHDT and CDR2 is YYEEEE. The CDR3 here is CASSLGTPGTEAFF. The CDR3 nucleotides are TGTGCCAGCAGCTTGGGGACACCGGGCACTGAAGCTTTCTTT.

The gene calls are TRBV27 and TRBJ2-1, with no clear D. This CDR3 is 14 amino acids long. The V gene lost 6 bases and the J gene lost 0 bases, with 9 bases spanning the gap. Germline assignment: CDR1 MNHEY and CDR2 SMNVEV (reference sequence). The CDR3 protein is CASSSGISYNEQFF. DNA for the CDR3: TGTGCCAGCAGCTCAGGCATCTCCTACAATGAGCAGTTCTTC.

The CDR3 nucleotides read TGTGCCAGCAGCTTATCCTACTACGAGCAGTACTTC. Its protein is CASSLSYYEQYF. J is TRBJ2-7 and V is TRBV7-2; D gene unclear. Trimming removed 2 bases from V and 3 bases from J, with 5 bases in between. The CDR3 covers 12 residues. In germline, CDR1 is SGHTA, CDR2 FQGNSA.

The V and J genes are TRBV19 and TRBJ1-4, with 8 bases lining up with TRBD1. V lost 6 bases, J lost 13 bases, and 10 bases stayed unmatched. Germline loops: CDR1 LNHDA, CDR2 SQIVND (reference sequence). This CDR3 comprises 13 residues. CDR3 DNA: TGTGCCAGTAGCGTACCGGGACAGGTCGGACTGTTTTTT. Translated, it gives CASSVPGQVGLFF. The whole variable domain, remainder taken from reference TRBV19 and TRBJ1-4, is DGGITQSPKYLFRKEGQNVTLSCEQNLNHDAMYWYRQDPGQGLRLIYYSQIVNDFQKGDIAEGYSVSREKKESFPLTVTSAQKNPTAFYLCASSVPGQVGLFFGSGTQLSVL.

This chain links TRBV5-4 with TRBJ2-3, with TRBD2 matching over 8 bases. J was trimmed by 2 bases and V by 4 bases; bases with no gene match: 6. The germline V gene has CDR1 SGHNT and CDR2 YYREEE (reference sequence). This CDR3 spans 15 amino acids. The CDR3, as DNA: TGTGCCAGCAGCCGCGGGGGGCGCGTCACAGATACGCAGTATTTT. It codes for CASSRGGRVTDTQYF.

The rearrangement uses TRBV5-4 and TRBJ2-3; no definite D call. Deletions cut 1 base from V and 2 bases from J, with 8 bases between. The germline V gene has CDR1 SGHNT and CDR2 YYREEE (reference sequence). The CDR3 extends over 14 amino acids. The CDR3 region is CASSLNYPTDTQYF. The CDR3 region has the DNA TGTGCCAGCAGCTTGAACTACCCCACAGATACGCAGTATTTT. Variable domain in full (rest from reference TRBV5-4 and TRBJ2-3): ETGVTQSPTHLIKTRGQQVTLRCSSQSGHNTVSWYQQALGQGPQFIFQYYREEENGRGNFPPRFSGLQFPNYSSELNVNALELDDSALYLCASSLNYPTDTQYFGPGTRLTVL.

CDR3: CASSVGLAGVETQYF. CDR3 coding DNA: TGCGCCAGCAGCGTCGGACTAGCGGGGGTTGAGACCCAGTACTTC. The genes are TRBV5-1 and TRBJ2-5; 13 bases are a match to TRBD2. With 4 bases clipped from V and 5 bases from J, the junction kept 5 bases outside the gene matches. Germline V gene data show CDR1 as SGHRS and CDR2 as YFSETQ. The CDR3 totals 15 residues.

The chain is built from TRBV10-2 and TRBJ2-5; 9 nucleotides align to TRBD2. Judging by the DNA end, TRBJ2-7 fits better; the J call may be wrong. The CDR3 is made up of 13 amino acids. Germline values: CDR1 WSHSY, CDR2 SAAADI. This chain's CDR3 is CASTGTSTYEQYF. In DNA, the CDR3 is TGCGCCAGCACCGGGACTAGCACCTACGAGCAGTACTTC.

This chain links TRBV4-3 with TRBJ2-3; no firm D call. CDR3 length: 15 residues. The V gene's germline CDR1 is LGHNA and CDR2 YSLEER. Trimming removed 2 bases from V and 6 bases from J, with 15 bases in between. CDR3 protein: CASSQNHPTIDTQYF. The CDR3 region has the DNA TGCGCCAGCAGCCAAAACCACCCAACTATCGATACGCAGTATTTT.

Details on this clone: Other DNA sequences from this sample encode an identical CDR3 as well. The chain couples TRBV9 to TRBJ2-2; 8 bases agree with TRBD2. Germline trimming cut 0 bases from V and 3 bases from J; bases unmatched to any gene: 1. The germline CDR1 and CDR2 sequences are SGDLS and YYNGEE. This CDR3 is built from 15 residues. The CDR3 bases are TGTGCCAGCAGCGTAGGCGGGGGGTACACCGGGGAGCTGTTTTTT. Its protein product is CASSVGGGYTGELFF. Using reference TRBV9 and TRBJ2-2 for the parts outside the CDR3, the full variable domain is DSGVTQTPKHLITATGQRVTLRCSPRSGDLSVYWYQQSLDQGLQFLIQYYNGEERAKGNILERFSAQQFPDLHSELNLSSLELGDSALYFCASSVGGGYTGELFFGEGSRLTVL.

Turning to this clone: Other DNA variants within this sample encode the same CDR3. The rearrangement uses TRBV7-9 and TRBJ1-1; D is uncertain. Germline V gene lookup returns CDR1 SEHNR and CDR2 FQNEAQ (reference sequence). The CDR3 is 14 residues long. Trimming removed 1 base at V and 2 bases at J, with 8 bases between. The CDR3 bases are TGTGCCAGCAGCTTAGTACGGGGTAACACTGAAGCTTTCTTT. This translates into CASSLVRGNTEAFF.

The rearrangement uses TRBV9 and TRBJ2-5; TRBD2 matches 9 bases. CDR3 length equals 16 residues. Germline CDR1 and CDR2: SGDLS and YYNGEE. Trimming removed 0 bases from V and 4 bases from J; junction bases left unmatched: 7. CDR3 nucleotide sequence: TGTGCCAGCAGCGTAGCCCAGCGGGGGGCGGGAGAGACCCAGTACTTC. It encodes CASSVAQRGAGETQYF.

V and J are TRBV19 and TRBJ2-7; unclear D gene. Trimming took off 6 bases at V and 0 bases at J, with 9 bases between the two ends. The germline V gene has CDR1 LNHDA and CDR2 SQIVND (reference sequence). This CDR3 spans 13 amino acids. CDR3 amino acids: CASRETGSYEQYV. CDR3 sequence (DNA): TGTGCCAGTAGAGAGACTGGCTCCTACGAGCAGTACGTC.

This clone came up a few times. The J gene is TRBJ1-1, the V gene TRBV6-6; D ambiguous. V was trimmed by 6 bases and J by 8 bases, leaving 10 bases between them. Looked up from germline, CDR1 is MNHNY and CDR2 is SVGAGI (reference sequence). This CDR3 has 11 amino acids. The CDR3 nucleotides are TGTGCCAGCAGCCTTGACTTGGAAGCTTTCTTT. This encodes CASSLDLEAFF.

This sequence joins TRBV2 and TRBJ1-1; a weak D match, TRBD1 (5 bases). CDR3 size: 15 residues. V was cut by 1 base and J by 7 bases, with 16 bases left in between. Germline V lookup: CDR1 SNHLY, CDR2 FYNNEI. The CDR3 DNA is TGTGCCAGCAGTGAAGGGTCAGGGATTGGAGATGAAGCTTTCTTT. Translated: CASSEGSGIGDEAFF.

This chain links TRBV5-4 with TRBJ1-2; the match to TRBD1 covers 10 bases. Germline values: CDR1 SGHNT, CDR2 YYREEE (reference sequence). The CDR3 totals 20 residues. V trimming: 0 bases; J trimming: 4 bases; junction bases outside the gene matches: 18. As DNA, the CDR3 is TGTGCCAGCAGCTTGGATGGGGCGGGACAGGGGAGGGATCGCTCCTATGGCTACACCTTC. This sequence encodes CASSLDGAGQGRDRSYGYTF.

The gene calls are TRBV15 and TRBJ1-6; possible D gene TRBD1, 6 bases. V was trimmed by 4 bases and J by 10 bases, leaving 23 bases between them. Germline V gives CDR1 LNHNV, CDR2 YYDKDF (reference sequence). This CDR3 comprises 17 residues. CDR3 nucleotide sequence: TGTGCCACCAGCAACTATTGGTCAGGGGCCCTTGGGTCACCCCTCCACTTT. Amino acid sequence: CATSNYWSGALGSPLHF.

The J gene is TRBJ2-2, the V gene TRBV9, with no clear D. This CDR3 has 12 amino acids. V dropped 2 bases and J dropped 6 bases, with 5 bases sitting between them. Germline values: CDR1 SGDLS, CDR2 YYNGEE. The CDR3 DNA reads TGTGCCAGCAGCGTCCGTTCCGGGGAGCTGTTTTTT. Its translation: CASSVRSGELFF.

This clone appeared once. The genes are TRBV5-1 and TRBJ2-1, with 8 positions matching TRBD1. V dropped 4 bases and J dropped 15; count of bases not matched to a gene: 9. The CDR3 covers 12 residues. Germline assignment: CDR1 SGHRS and CDR2 YFSETQ. The CDR3 region is CASSANDRGTFF. CDR3 nucleotide sequence: TGCGCCAGCAGCGCCAATGACAGGGGTACGTTCTTC.

The chain is built from TRBV6-6 and TRBJ1-2; D is unresolved. This CDR3 has 15 residues. Trimming took off 0 bases at V and 5 bases at J, with 13 bases between the two ends. Germline loops: CDR1 MNHNY, CDR2 SVGAGI (reference sequence). Written as DNA, the CDR3 is TGTGCCAGCAGTTACTCAACTGTGCTACCTTATGGCTACACCTTC. Translating it yields CASSYSTVLPYGYTF.